These 10 T cell receptor beta chains share one sample of origin, sequenced in a study of glioma-infiltrating T cells (dated by TCRdb to about 2016). TCRdb records Illumina MiSeq as the sequencer. TCR alpha and beta CDR3 regions were amplified with the iRepertoire nested amplicon-rescue multiplex PCR (arm-PCR) platform from RNA. TCRdb cleaned the public reads at Q25 with fastp, built clones with MiXCR and kept in-frame beta chains. Duplicate CDR3 protein sequences are folded into a single record with the most common DNA and genes. This sample holds roughly 350,000 distinct CDR3 sequences; 35% to 45% were observed only once. The top ten clonotypes cover 12% of the sample. The sample was glioma tissue, nonneoplastic brain tissue, or PBMCs (not recorded which). These receptors were obtained from a human donor with low-grade glioma or glioblastoma, undergoing nonglioma brain surgery, or in good health (not recorded which).

This rearrangement joins TRBV15 to TRBJ2-6; D is perhaps TRBD1 (5 bases). Germline V gene data show CDR1 as LNHNV and CDR2 as YYDKDF (reference sequence). The V and J ends lost 4 bases and 2 bases respectively, with 15 bases between them. The CDR3 consists of 17 residues. CDR3 sequence reads: CATSTRQLGTGANVLTF. CDR3 bases: TGTGCCACCAGCACCAGACAGTTAGGGACTGGGGCCAACGTCCTGACTTTC.

The CDR3 loop reads CASSYTGASNEQFF. CDR3 DNA sequence: TGTGCCAGCAGTTACACGGGGGCCTCCAATGAGCAGTTCTTC. This chain links TRBV6-6 with TRBJ2-1, with D possibly being TRBD1 or TRBD2 (6 bases each). The V gene's germline CDR1 is MNHNY and CDR2 SVGAGI (reference sequence). This CDR3 is built from 14 residues. Trimming stripped 2 bases from V and 6 bases from J, with 11 bases between.

Of note for this clonotype: A much larger clone differs by one base, so this may be a read error. The V call is TRBV6-6, the J call TRBJ2-6; D not resolved. CDR3 size: 19 residues. The V gene lost 2 bases and the J gene lost 4 bases, with 21 bases spanning the gap. The germline V gene encodes CDR1 MNHNY and CDR2 SVGAGI (reference sequence). This chain's CDR3 is CASSYTSPGLASGANVLTF. The CDR3 coding sequence is TGTGCCAGCAGTTACACCTCGCCGGGTCTGGCTTCGGGGGCCAACGTCCTGACTTTC.

The J gene is TRBJ1-6, the V gene TRBV20-1; D is uncertain. The CDR3 consists of 15 residues. Germline CDR1 DFQATT, CDR2 SNEGSKA (reference sequence). V lost 7 bases and J lost 6, with 19 bases in between. In DNA form, the CDR3 reads TGCAGTGGTACCCCGGGAATACGGCGTAATTCACCCCTCCACTTT. It codes for CSGTPGIRRNSPLHF.

Note on this clonotype: Because the CDR3 is missing its conserved closing phenylalanine or tryptophan, this is likely a read error. The rearrangement uses TRBV29-1 and TRBJ2-1; 13 nucleotides line up with TRBD2. J gave up 1 base and V 3 bases, and 6 bases lay outside the gene matches. The V gene's germline CDR1 is SQVTM and CDR2 ANQGSEA. There are 17 residues in the CDR3. CDR3 protein: CSVERMTSGRSYNEQFL. The CDR3 nucleotides read TGCAGCGTTGAGCGCATGACTAGCGGGAGGTCCTACAATGAGCAGTTCCTC.

This clonotype was counted only a few times. This chain joins TRBV20-1 and TRBJ2-3, with 10 nucleotides matching TRBD1. Germline V gives CDR1 DFQATT, CDR2 SNEGSKA (reference sequence). V dropped 0 bases and J dropped 6; count of bases not matched to a gene: 9. This CDR3 has 16 amino acids. CDR3 coding DNA: TGCAGTGCTAGAGATACCCGGACAGGGGGGCCGGATACGCAGTATTTT. Protein product: CSARDTRTGGPDTQYF.

This clonotype has more than one count but fewer than ten. The chain couples TRBV24-1 to TRBJ1-1, with 7 bases that match TRBD1. J was trimmed by 1 base and V by 4 bases; bases with no gene match: 5. CDR3 length: 15 residues. Per the germline V gene, CDR1 is KGHDR and CDR2 is SFDVKD. CDR3 nucleotides: TGTGCCACCAGTGAGGGGGACAGAAGGAACACTGAAGCTTTCTTT. It is translated as CATSEGDRRNTEAFF.

This clonotype was seen many times. This chain connects TRBV20-1 to TRBJ2-1, with D maybe TRBD2 (6 bases). Germline assignment: CDR1 DFQATT and CDR2 SNEGSKA (reference sequence). This CDR3 is 13 amino acids long. The ends were cut back, 6 bases at V and 5 bases at J, with 14 bases in the middle. The CDR3 is CSALGLVHNEQFF. The CDR3 bases are TGCAGTGCCCTGGGACTCGTACACAATGAGCAGTTCTTC.

For this clonotype: At one end, the junction sequence differs from germline, possibly due to a read error. This chain uses TRBV6-2 or TRBV6-3 with TRBJ2-1; the D gene is possibly TRBD2 (5 bases). The CDR3 loop spans 15 amino acids. Germline CDR1 is MNHEY and CDR2 is SVGEGT. CDR3 sequence (DNA): TGTGCCAGCAGTTACCCGAGGGCACAGAGCCATGAGCAGTCCTTC. Translated: CASSYPRAQSHEQSF.

The rearrangement uses TRBV27 and TRBJ1-1; possible D gene TRBD1, 5 bases. Germline CDR1 reads MNHEY; CDR2 reads SMNVEV (reference sequence). Between the trimmed V and J ends, which lost 4 bases and 7 bases, there was a span of 25 bases. The CDR3 covers 17 residues. This CDR3 is CASSSFSTGTTPGEAFF. For the CDR3, the DNA is TGTGCCAGCAGTTCTTTTTCGACCGGGACCACCCCTGGTGAAGCTTTCTTT.